Sequencing of this T cell receptor beta chain was carried out in a study of T cells in Graves' hyperthyroidism and ophthalmopathy. Researchers took RNA transcripts and amplified the TCR beta CDR3 regions from them. An initial round of RT-PCR targeting the TCR CDR3 relied on the HTBI primer set. TCRdb recomputed calls from the multiplex PCR reads with MiXCR, one row per CDR3 protein. In the table there are a few hundred thousand distinct CDR3 sequences, around a fifth of which are singletons. Germline trimming cut 7 bases from V and 8 bases from J; bases unmatched to any gene: 21. CDR1 and CDR2 (germline): MNHNS, SASEGT. The length of the CDR3 is 17 residues. This clonotype turned up a few times.

What was sequenced was blood. This chain uses TRBV6-1 with TRBJ2-3; TRBD2 matches at 7 bases. The clonotype was recovered from a woman aged 70-85 years with Graves' ophthalmopathy. CDR3: CASTPLASGSPLSTQYF. The CDR3 DNA reads as TGTGCCAGCACCCCACTCGCTAGCGGATCCCCTCTGTCTACGCAGTATTTT.